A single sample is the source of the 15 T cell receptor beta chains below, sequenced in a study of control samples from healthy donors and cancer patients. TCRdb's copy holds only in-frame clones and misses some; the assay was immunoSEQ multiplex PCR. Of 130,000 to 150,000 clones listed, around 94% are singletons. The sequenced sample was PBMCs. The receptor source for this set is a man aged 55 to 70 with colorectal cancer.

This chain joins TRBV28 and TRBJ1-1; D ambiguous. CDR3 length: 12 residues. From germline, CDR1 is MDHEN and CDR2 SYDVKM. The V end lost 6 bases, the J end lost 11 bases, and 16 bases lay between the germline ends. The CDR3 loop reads CASSSTSEKAFF. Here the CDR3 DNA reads TGTGCCAGCAGCTCCACCTCTGAAAAGGCTTTCTTT.

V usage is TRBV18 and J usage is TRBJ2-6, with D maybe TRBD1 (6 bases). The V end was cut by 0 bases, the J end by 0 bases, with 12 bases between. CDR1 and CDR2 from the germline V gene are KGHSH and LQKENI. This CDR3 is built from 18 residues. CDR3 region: CASSPPGAFSSGANVLTF. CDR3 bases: TGTGCCAGCTCACCACCGGGGGCCTTCAGCTCTGGGGCCAACGTCCTGACTTTC. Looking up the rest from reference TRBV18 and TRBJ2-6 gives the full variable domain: NAGVMQNPRHLVRRRGQEARLRCSPMKGHSHVYWYRQLPEEGLKFMVYLQKENIIDESGMPKERFSAEFPKEGPSILRIQQVVRGDSAAYFCASSPPGAFSSGANVLTFGAGSRLTVL.

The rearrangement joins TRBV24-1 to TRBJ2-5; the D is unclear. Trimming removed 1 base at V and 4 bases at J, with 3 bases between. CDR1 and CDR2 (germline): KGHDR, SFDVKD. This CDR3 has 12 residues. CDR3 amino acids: CATSDFGETQYF. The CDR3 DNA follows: TGTGCCACCAGTGATTTCGGAGAGACCCAGTACTTC.

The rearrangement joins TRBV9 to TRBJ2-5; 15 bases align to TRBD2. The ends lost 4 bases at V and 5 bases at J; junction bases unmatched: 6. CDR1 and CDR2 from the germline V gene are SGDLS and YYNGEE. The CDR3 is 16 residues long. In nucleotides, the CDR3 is TGTGCCAGCAGCTTACGGACTAGCGGGGGGGTTGAGACCCAGTACTTC. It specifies CASSLRTSGGVETQYF.

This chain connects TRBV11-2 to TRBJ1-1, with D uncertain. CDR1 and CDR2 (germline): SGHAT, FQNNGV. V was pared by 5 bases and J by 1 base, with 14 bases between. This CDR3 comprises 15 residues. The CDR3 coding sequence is TGTGCCAGCAGCCCCGAGTTGGCCAAGAACACTGAAGCTTTCTTT. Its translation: CASSPELAKNTEAFF.

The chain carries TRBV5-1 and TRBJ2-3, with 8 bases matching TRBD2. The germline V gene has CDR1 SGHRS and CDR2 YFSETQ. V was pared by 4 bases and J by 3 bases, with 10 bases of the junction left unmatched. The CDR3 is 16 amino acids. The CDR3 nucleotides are TGCGCCAGCAGCACAGGGACTAGAAGTTCAACAGATACGCAGTATTTT. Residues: CASSTGTRSSTDTQYF.

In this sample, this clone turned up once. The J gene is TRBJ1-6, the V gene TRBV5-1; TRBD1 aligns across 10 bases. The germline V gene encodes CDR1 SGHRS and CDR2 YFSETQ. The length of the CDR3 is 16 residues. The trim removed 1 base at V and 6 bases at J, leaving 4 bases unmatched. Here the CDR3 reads CASSLYGDRGNSPLHF. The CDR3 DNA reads TGCGCCAGCAGCTTGTACGGGGACAGGGGTAATTCACCCCTCCACTTT. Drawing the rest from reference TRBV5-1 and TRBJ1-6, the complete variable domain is KAGVTQTPRYLIKTRGQQVTLSCSPISGHRSVSWYQQTPGQGLQFLFEYFSETQRNKGNFPGRFSGRQFSNSRSEMNVSTLELGDSALYLCASSLYGDRGNSPLHFGNGTRLTVT.

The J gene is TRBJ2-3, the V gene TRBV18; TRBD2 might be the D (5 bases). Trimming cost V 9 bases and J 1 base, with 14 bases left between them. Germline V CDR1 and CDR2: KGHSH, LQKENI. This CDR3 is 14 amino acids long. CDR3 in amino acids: CASLSGIGTDTQYF. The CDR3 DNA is TGTGCCAGTTTGTCCGGGATAGGCACAGATACGCAGTATTTT. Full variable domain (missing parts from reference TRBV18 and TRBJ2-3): NAGVMQNPRHLVRRRGQEARLRCSPMKGHSHVYWYRQLPEEGLKFMVYLQKENIIDESGMPKERFSAEFPKEGPSILRIQQVVRGDSAAYFCASLSGIGTDTQYFGPGTRLTVL.

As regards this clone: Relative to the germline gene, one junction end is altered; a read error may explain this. The CDR3 coding sequence is TGTGCCTGGAGCCTTACCAGCGGGACAGCATCTTTCGGCTTC. Its translation is CAWSLTSGTASFGF. The rearrangement uses TRBV30 and TRBJ1-2; TRBD1 aligns across 7 bases. CDR3 size: 14 residues. In germline, CDR1 is GTSNPN, CDR2 SVGIG (reference sequence).

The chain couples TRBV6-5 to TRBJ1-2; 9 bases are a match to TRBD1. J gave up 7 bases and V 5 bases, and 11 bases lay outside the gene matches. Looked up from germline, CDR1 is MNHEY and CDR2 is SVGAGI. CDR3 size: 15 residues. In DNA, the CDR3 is TGTGCCAGCAGTCGACCGGGACAGGGAACGGGTGGCTACACCTTC. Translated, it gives CASSRPGQGTGGYTF.

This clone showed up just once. CDR3 DNA sequence: TGCGCCAGCAGCTTGGTAGGCGCCCACCTGGCTAATGAAAAACTGTTTTTT. Residues: CASSLVGAHLANEKLFF. The genes are TRBV5-1 and TRBJ1-4; D gene unclear. The length of the CDR3 is 17 residues. Trimming pared 0 bases from V and 3 bases from J, leaving 15 bases between. Germline values: CDR1 SGHRS, CDR2 YFSETQ.

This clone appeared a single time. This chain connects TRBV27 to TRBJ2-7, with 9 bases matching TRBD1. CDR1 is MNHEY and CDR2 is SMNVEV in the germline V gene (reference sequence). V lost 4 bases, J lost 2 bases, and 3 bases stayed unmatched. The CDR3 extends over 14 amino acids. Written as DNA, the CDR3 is TGTGCCAGCAGTTCCTGGGACAGGGCCTACGAGCAGTACTTC. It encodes CASSSWDRAYEQYF.

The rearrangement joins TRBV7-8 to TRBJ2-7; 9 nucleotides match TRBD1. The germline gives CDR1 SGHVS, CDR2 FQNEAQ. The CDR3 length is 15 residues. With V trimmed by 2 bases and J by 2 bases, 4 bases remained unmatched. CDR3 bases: TGTGCCAGCAGCTTATCGGGACAGGGAACCTACGAGCAGTACTTC. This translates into CASSLSGQGTYEQYF.

CDR3 sequence: CASTPRGDTEAFF. The CDR3 DNA reads as TGTGCCAGCACCCCCCGGGGAGACACTGAAGCTTTCTTT. The chain is built from TRBV6-5 and TRBJ1-1, with no clear D. Deletions cut 7 bases from V and 3 bases from J, with 12 bases between. Germline loops: CDR1 MNHEY, CDR2 SVGAGI. The CDR3 contains 13 residues.

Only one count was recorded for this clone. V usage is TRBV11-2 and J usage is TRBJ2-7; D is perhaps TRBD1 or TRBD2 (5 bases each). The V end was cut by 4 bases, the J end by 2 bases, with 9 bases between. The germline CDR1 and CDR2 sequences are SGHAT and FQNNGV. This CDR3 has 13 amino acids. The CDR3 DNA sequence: TGTGCCAGCAGCTACGGGACGGCCTACGAGCAGTACTTC. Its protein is CASSYGTAYEQYF.